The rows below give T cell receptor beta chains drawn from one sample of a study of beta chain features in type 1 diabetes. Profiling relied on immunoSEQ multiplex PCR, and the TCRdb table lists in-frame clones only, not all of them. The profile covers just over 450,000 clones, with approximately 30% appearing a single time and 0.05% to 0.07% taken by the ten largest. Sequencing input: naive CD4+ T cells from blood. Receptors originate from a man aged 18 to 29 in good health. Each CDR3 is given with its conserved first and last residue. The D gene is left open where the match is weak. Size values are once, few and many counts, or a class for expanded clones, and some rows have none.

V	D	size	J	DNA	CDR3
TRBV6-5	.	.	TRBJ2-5	TGTGCCAGCAGCGACCCAGGGGTGACCCAGTACTTC	CASSDPGVTQYF
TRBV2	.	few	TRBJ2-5	TGTGCCAGCAGTGGACAGTCAGGGGAGACCCAGTACTTC	CASSGQSGETQYF
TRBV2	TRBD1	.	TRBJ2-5	TGTGCCAGCAGCTCGGACAGGGGACCCCAAGAGACCCAGTACTTC	CASSSDRGPQETQYF
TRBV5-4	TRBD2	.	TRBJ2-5	TGTGCCAGCAGCTCGTTGGACGGGAGGGCCCGGGAGACCCAGTACTTC	CASSSLDGRARETQYF
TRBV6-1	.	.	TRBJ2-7	TGTGCCAGCAGTGCGGAGAGGGCGCGAGGTAGGGAGCAGTACTTC	CASSAERARGREQYF
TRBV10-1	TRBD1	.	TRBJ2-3	TGCGCCAGCGGGGCAGGGGGTCGAGATACGCAGTATTTT	CASGAGGRDTQYF
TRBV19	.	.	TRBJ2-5	TGTGCCAGTAGTACCGTAGCGGCCCGCCAAGAGACCCAGTACTTC	CASSTVAARQETQYF
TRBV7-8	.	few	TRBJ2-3	TGTGCCAGCAGCTTAGCCCGGGGCACAGATACGCAGTATTTT	CASSLARGTDTQYF
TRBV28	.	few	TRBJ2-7	TGTGCCAGCAGTATCGCTCAGGGGGAGGCCTACGAGCAGTACTTC	CASSIAQGEAYEQYF
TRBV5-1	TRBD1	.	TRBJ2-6	TGCGCCAGCAGCAAGGACAGGGCTGGGGCCAACGTCCTGACTTTC	CASSKDRAGANVLTF
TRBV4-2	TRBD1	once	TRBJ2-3	TGTGCCAGCAGCCAAGATCTCGAGACAGGGGAACGGGATACGCAGTATTTT	CASSQDLETGERDTQYF
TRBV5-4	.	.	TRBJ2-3	TGTGCCAGCAGCTTCCCGGGGGTGGCAGATACGCAGTATTTT	CASSFPGVADTQYF
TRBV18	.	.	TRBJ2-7	TGTGCCAGCTCAAGCGACAGGTACGAGCAGTACTTC	CASSSDRYEQYF
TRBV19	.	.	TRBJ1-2	TGTGCCAGTGGTGTGATGAAGGGTGGCTACACCTTC	CASGVMKGGYTF
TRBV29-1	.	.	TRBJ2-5	TGCAGCGTTGGTCGAACGGGAAGGGGGCAAGAGACCCAGTACTTC	CSVGRTGRGQETQYF
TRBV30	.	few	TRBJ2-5	TGTGCCTGGAGTCCTCACCGAGAGACCCAGTACTTC	CAWSPHRETQYF
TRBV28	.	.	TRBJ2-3	TGTGCTTCACTTCTGACAGCAGGAGATACGCAGTATTTT	CASLLTAGDTQYF
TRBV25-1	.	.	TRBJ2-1	TGTGCCAGCAGTGAATATGGGGGGACCTACAATGAGCAGTTCTTC	CASSEYGGTYNEQFF
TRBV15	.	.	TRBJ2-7	TGTGCCACCAGCAGAGATTTGGCCGAGCAGTACTTC	CATSRDLAEQYF
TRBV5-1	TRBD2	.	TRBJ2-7	TGCGCCAGCAGCTTACATAGCGGGCTCGAGCAGTACTTC	CASSLHSGLEQYF
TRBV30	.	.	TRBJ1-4	TGTGCCTGGAGTGTACGCAGGACGGAGGTTAATGAAAAACTGTTTTTT	CAWSVRRTEVNEKLFF
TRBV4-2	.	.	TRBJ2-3	TGTGCCAGCAGCCAAGTCGCCTCCAGGGCAGATACGCAGTATTTT	CASSQVASRADTQYF
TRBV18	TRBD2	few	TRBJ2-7	TGTGCCAGCTCCCGGACTAGCGGGAACTACGAGCAGTACTTC	CASSRTSGNYEQYF
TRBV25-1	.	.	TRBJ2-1	TGTGCCAGCAGTGAATATGGGCTGTTCGAGCAGTTCTTC	CASSEYGLFEQFF
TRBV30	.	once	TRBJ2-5	TGTGCCTGGAGGAGGGCAGACCAAGAGACCCAGTACTTC	CAWRRADQETQYF